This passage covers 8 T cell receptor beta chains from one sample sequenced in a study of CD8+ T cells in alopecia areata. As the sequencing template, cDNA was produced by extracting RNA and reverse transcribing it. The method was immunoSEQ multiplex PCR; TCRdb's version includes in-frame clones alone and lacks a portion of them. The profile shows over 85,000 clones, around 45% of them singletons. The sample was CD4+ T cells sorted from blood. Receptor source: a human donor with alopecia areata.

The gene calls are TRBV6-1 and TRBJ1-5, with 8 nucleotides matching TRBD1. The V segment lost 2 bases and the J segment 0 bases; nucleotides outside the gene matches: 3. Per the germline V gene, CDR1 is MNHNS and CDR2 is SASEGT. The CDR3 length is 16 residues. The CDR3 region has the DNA TGTGCCAGCAGTGAAAGGACAGGGCCTAGCAATCAGCCCCAGCATTTT. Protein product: CASSERTGPSNQPQHF.

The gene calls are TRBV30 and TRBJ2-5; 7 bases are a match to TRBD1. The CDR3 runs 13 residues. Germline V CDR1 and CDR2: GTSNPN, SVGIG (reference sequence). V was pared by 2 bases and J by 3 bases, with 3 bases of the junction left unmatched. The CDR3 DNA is TGTGCCTGGAGTCGGGACAGTAAAGAGACCCAGTACTTC. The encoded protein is CAWSRDSKETQYF.

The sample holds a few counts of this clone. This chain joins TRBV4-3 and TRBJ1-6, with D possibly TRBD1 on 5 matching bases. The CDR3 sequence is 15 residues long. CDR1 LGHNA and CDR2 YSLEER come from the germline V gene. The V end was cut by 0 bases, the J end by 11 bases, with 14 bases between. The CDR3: CASSQDEGRNTPLHF. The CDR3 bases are TGCGCCAGCAGCCAAGATGAGGGGAGGAACACACCCCTCCACTTT.

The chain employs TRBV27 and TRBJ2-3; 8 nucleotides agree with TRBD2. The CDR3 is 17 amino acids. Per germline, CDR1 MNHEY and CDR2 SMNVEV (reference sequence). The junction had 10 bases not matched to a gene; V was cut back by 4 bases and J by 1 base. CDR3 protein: CASSSQRLAYRTDTQYF. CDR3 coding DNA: TGTGCCAGCAGTTCACAAAGACTAGCGTACCGCACAGATACGCAGTATTTT.

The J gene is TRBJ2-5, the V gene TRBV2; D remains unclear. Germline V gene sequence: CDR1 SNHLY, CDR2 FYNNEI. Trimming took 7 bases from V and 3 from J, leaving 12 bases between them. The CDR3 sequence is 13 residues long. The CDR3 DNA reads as TGTGCCAGCAACCCCTTGCGAGAAGAGACCCAGTACTTC. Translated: CASNPLREETQYF.

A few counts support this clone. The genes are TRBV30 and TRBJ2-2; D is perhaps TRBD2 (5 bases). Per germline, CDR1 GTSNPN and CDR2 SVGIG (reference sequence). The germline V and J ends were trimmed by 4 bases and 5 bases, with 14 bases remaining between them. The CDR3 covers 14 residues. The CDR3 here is CAWNPSSVTGELFF. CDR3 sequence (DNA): TGTGCCTGGAACCCTAGCTCGGTTACCGGGGAGCTGTTTTTT.

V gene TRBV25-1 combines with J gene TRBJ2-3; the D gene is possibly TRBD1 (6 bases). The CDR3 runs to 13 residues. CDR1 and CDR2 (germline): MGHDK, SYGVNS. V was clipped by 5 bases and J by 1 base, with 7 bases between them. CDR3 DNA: TGTGCCAGCAGTAGACAGGGCACAGATACGCAGTATTTT. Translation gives CASSRQGTDTQYF.

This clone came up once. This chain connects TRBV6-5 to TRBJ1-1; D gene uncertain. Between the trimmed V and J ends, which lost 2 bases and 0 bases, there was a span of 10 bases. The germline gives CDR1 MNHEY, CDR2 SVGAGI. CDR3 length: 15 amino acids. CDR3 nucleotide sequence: TGTGCCAGCAGTTACATCGGGCGGGTGAACACTGAAGCTTTCTTT. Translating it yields CASSYIGRVNTEAFF.